Listed below are T cell receptor beta chains from one sample, sequenced in a study of T cell responses to AZD1222 COVID-19 vaccine. This table comes from immunoSEQ multiplex PCR, and its TCRdb copy is limited to in-frame clones, with some not included. In the table there are about 130,000 clones, around 84% of which are singletons. Here the sequenced sample was peripheral blood, taken on day 0 of AZD1222 vaccination. Receptor source: an adult in good health. The CDR3 runs from the conserved cysteine through the conserved F or W. A D gene is named only where the DNA matches it firmly. Not every row has a clone size; where given, it reads once, few, many or a size class.

J: TRBJ1-3; length: 14; D: -; size: once; V: TRBV29-1; CDR3: CSATSTVGGNTIYF; DNA: TGCAGCGCCACCTCGACAGTCGGTGGAAACACCATATATTTT
J: TRBJ1-4; length: 15; D: -; size: -; V: TRBV7-2; CDR3: CASSRGRAANEKLFF; DNA: TGTGCCAGCAGCCGTGGAAGGGCGGCTAATGAAAAACTGTTTTTT
J: TRBJ1-2; length: 15; D: -; size: -; V: TRBV4-3; CDR3: CASSPSRTKSHGYTF; DNA: TGCGCCAGCAGCCCTTCGAGGACTAAAAGTCATGGCTACACCTTC
J: TRBJ1-5; length: 14; D: -; size: -; V: TRBV10-2; CDR3: CASRKGDSNQPQHF; DNA: TGCGCCAGCAGGAAGGGGGATAGCAATCAGCCCCAGCATTTT
J: TRBJ1-5; length: 15; D: TRBD1; size: -; V: TRBV5-1; CDR3: CASSSGQGSYQPQHF; DNA: TGCGCCAGCAGCTCCGGACAGGGCTCGTATCAGCCCCAGCATTTT
J: TRBJ1-2; length: 12; D: -; size: -; V: TRBV28; CDR3: CASSLSGYGYTF; DNA: TGTGCCAGCAGTTTATCCGGGTACGGCTACACCTTC
J: TRBJ1-1; length: 15; D: TRBD1; size: -; V: TRBV19; CDR3: CASSMNRGRGTEAFF; DNA: TGTGCCAGTAGTATGAACAGGGGGCGGGGGACTGAAGCTTTCTTT
J: TRBJ1-3; length: 17; D: -; size: -; V: TRBV10-1; CDR3: CASSPIWALLSGNTIYF; DNA: TGCGCCAGCAGTCCAATCTGGGCCCTCCTCTCTGGAAACACCATATATTTT
J: TRBJ2-1; length: 16; D: -; size: once; V: TRBV24-1; CDR3: CATSDPDSSTYNEQFF; DNA: TGTGCCACCAGTGACCCAGACAGTTCTACCTACAATGAGCAGTTCTTC
J: TRBJ2-3; length: 16; D: TRBD1; size: -; V: TRBV5-1; CDR3: CASSRQTGDTTDTQYF; DNA: TGCGCCAGCAGCCGACAGACAGGGGACACCACAGATACGCAGTATTTT
J: TRBJ2-5; length: 14; D: TRBD1; size: -; V: TRBV18; CDR3: CASSPRTGGETQYF; DNA: TGTGCCAGCTCACCACGGACAGGGGGGGAGACCCAGTACTTC
J: TRBJ1-1; length: 14; D: -; size: -; V: TRBV27; CDR3: CATQLTRLNTEAFF; DNA: TGTGCCACCCAGTTAACACGGTTGAACACTGAAGCTTTCTTT
J: TRBJ1-2; length: 13; D: -; size: -; V: TRBV6-2/TRBV6-3; CDR3: CASSLAAADGYTF; DNA: TGTGCCAGCAGTCTTGCGGCGGCAGATGGCTACACCTTC
J: TRBJ2-3; length: 15; D: TRBD2; size: -; V: TRBV9; CDR3: CASSPGRGATDTQYF; DNA: TGTGCCAGCAGCCCAGGGCGGGGGGCCACAGATACGCAGTATTTT
J: TRBJ1-6; length: 12; D: -; size: -; V: TRBV9; CDR3: CASGQLNSPLHF; DNA: TGTGCCAGCGGACAGCTTAATTCACCCCTCCACTTT
J: TRBJ2-2; length: 15; D: TRBD1; size: -; V: TRBV2; CDR3: CASRQGQGTPGELFF; DNA: TGTGCCAGCAGGCAGGGACAGGGCACGCCCGGGGAGCTGTTTTTT
J: TRBJ2-2; length: 12; D: -; size: -; V: TRBV12-3/TRBV12-4; CDR3: CASRLNTGELFF; DNA: TGTGCCAGCAGGCTTAACACCGGGGAGCTGTTTTTT
J: TRBJ1-2; length: 16; D: TRBD1; size: -; V: TRBV5-6; CDR3: CASSPGTGGRNRGYTF; DNA: TGTGCCAGCAGCCCCGGGACAGGGGGAAGGAACCGGGGCTACACCTTC
J: TRBJ2-2; length: 15; D: -; size: -; V: TRBV19; CDR3: CASSRRWLGGGELFF; DNA: TGTGCCAGTAGTCGTCGTTGGTTGGGTGGCGGGGAGCTGTTTTTT
J: TRBJ2-2; length: 17; D: TRBD2; size: -; V: TRBV10-2; CDR3: CASSESVAGTNTGELFF; DNA: TGCGCCAGCAGTGAGTCGGTAGCGGGGACGAACACCGGGGAGCTGTTTTTT
J: TRBJ1-2; length: 13; D: -; size: -; V: TRBV10-1; CDR3: CASSEWTDGGYTF; DNA: TGCGCCAGCAGTGAATGGACAGATGGTGGCTACACCTTC
J: TRBJ1-6; length: 14; D: TRBD1; size: -; V: TRBV7-2; CDR3: CASRAAGGYSPLHF; DNA: TGTGCCAGCAGGGCGGCAGGGGGCTACTCACCCCTCCACTTT
J: TRBJ2-4; length: 15; D: -; size: once; V: TRBV18; CDR3: CASSPLGAVKNIQYF; DNA: TGTGCCAGCTCACCATTGGGGGCCGTCAAAAACATTCAGTACTTC
J: TRBJ2-6; length: 14; D: TRBD1; size: -; V: TRBV29-1; CDR3: CSAGDRDGANVLTF; DNA: TGCAGCGCCGGTGACAGGGATGGGGCCAACGTCCTGACTTTC
J: TRBJ1-5; length: 15; D: TRBD1; size: -; V: TRBV9; CDR3: CASSTGTGALQTQHF; DNA: TGTGCCAGCAGCACCGGGACAGGGGCCCTCCAGACCCAGCATTTT
J: TRBJ2-3; length: 16; D: TRBD2; size: -; V: TRBV5-1; CDR3: CASSLWRGGSTDTQYF; DNA: TGCGCCAGCAGCTTATGGCGGGGGGGTAGCACAGATACGCAGTATTTT
J: TRBJ1-2; length: 14; D: -; size: -; V: TRBV11-2; CDR3: CASSSLPPGYGYTF; DNA: TGTGCCAGCAGCTCCCTCCCCCCCGGGTATGGCTACACCTTC
J: TRBJ2-1; length: 15; D: TRBD2; size: -; V: TRBV4-2; CDR3: CASSPRLAGGSEQFF; DNA: TGTGCCAGCAGCCCCCGACTAGCGGGGGGTAGTGAGCAGTTCTTC
J: TRBJ1-5; length: 14; D: -; size: -; V: TRBV3-1/TRBV3-2; CDR3: CASSQDTGPQPQHF; DNA: TGTGCCAGCAGCCAAGATACAGGACCTCAGCCCCAGCATTTT
J: TRBJ1-2; length: 14; D: -; size: -; V: TRBV3-1/TRBV3-2; CDR3: CASSQEWRGYGYTF; DNA: TGTGCCAGCAGCCAAGAATGGAGGGGATATGGCTACACCTTC
J: TRBJ1-5; length: 16; D: -; size: -; V: TRBV7-9; CDR3: CASSPRDIQPHQPQHF; DNA: TGTGCCAGCAGCCCCAGGGACATCCAGCCCCATCAGCCCCAGCATTTT
J: TRBJ2-3; length: 16; D: -; size: -; V: TRBV6-5; CDR3: CASSFRDTSLTDTQYF; DNA: TGTGCCAGCAGTTTCCGGGACACATCCCTCACAGATACGCAGTATTTT
J: TRBJ1-4; length: 14; D: TRBD1; size: -; V: TRBV6-1; CDR3: CASSEGQGYEKLFF; DNA: TGTGCCAGCAGTGAAGGACAGGGTTACGAAAAACTGTTTTTT
J: TRBJ2-1; length: 11; D: -; size: few; V: TRBV7-8; CDR3: CASSLAGEQFF; DNA: TGTGCCAGCAGCTTAGCCGGTGAGCAGTTCTTC
J: TRBJ1-1; length: 13; D: -; size: -; V: TRBV7-9; CDR3: CASSLLADTEAFF; DNA: TGTGCCAGCAGCTTATTGGCAGACACTGAAGCTTTCTTT
J: TRBJ1-4; length: 16; D: TRBD1; size: -; V: TRBV7-9; CDR3: CASSTGTASTNEKLFF; DNA: TGTGCCAGCAGCACCGGGACAGCCTCAACTAATGAAAAACTGTTTTTT
J: TRBJ1-4; length: 14; D: -; size: -; V: TRBV5-1; CDR3: CASSLVSTHEKLFF; DNA: TGCGCCAGCAGCTTGGTGAGCACCCATGAAAAACTGTTTTTT
J: TRBJ2-3; length: 14; D: -; size: -; V: TRBV5-1; CDR3: CASSLAHTATTQYF; DNA: TGCGCCAGCAGCTTGGCGCATACAGCCACTACGCAGTATTTT
J: TRBJ1-6; length: 18; D: TRBD1; size: -; V: TRBV7-2; CDR3: CASSLAFVGQGGNSPLHF; DNA: TGTGCCAGCAGCTTAGCATTTGTCGGACAGGGTGGTAATTCACCCCTCCACTTT
J: TRBJ1-2; length: 12; D: -; size: -; V: TRBV28; CDR3: CASNVAGYGYTF; DNA: TGTGCCAGCAATGTGGCCGGCTATGGCTACACCTTC
J: TRBJ2-5; length: 17; D: TRBD2; size: many; V: TRBV9; CDR3: CASCVWRGGPLQETQYF; DNA: TGTGCCAGCTGCGTATGGCGGGGGGGTCCCTTACAAGAGACCCAGTACTTC
J: TRBJ1-4; length: 16; D: TRBD1; size: -; V: TRBV3-1/TRBV3-2; CDR3: CASSRRSQGAGEKLFF; DNA: TGTGCCAGCAGCCGCCGTAGTCAGGGGGCAGGTGAAAAACTGTTTTTT
J: TRBJ2-7; length: 15; D: -; size: -; V: TRBV11-3; CDR3: CASSLGSGESYEQYF; DNA: TGTGCCAGCAGCTTAGGGTCAGGGGAGTCCTACGAGCAGTACTTC
J: TRBJ1-2; length: 13; D: -; size: -; V: TRBV2; CDR3: CASKTGLLEGYTF; DNA: TGTGCCAGCAAAACAGGGCTTTTGGAGGGCTACACCTTC
J: TRBJ2-1; length: 15; D: TRBD2; size: -; V: TRBV9; CDR3: CASSGSGDSYNEQFF; DNA: TGTGCCAGCAGCGGTAGCGGGGACTCCTACAATGAGCAGTTCTTC
J: TRBJ1-1; length: 13; D: -; size: once; V: TRBV3-1/TRBV3-2; CDR3: CASSPQWGTEAFF; DNA: TGTGCCAGCAGTCCCCAATGGGGCACTGAAGCTTTCTTT
J: TRBJ1-1; length: 15; D: -; size: few; V: TRBV9; CDR3: CASSAGTKQNTEAFF; DNA: TGTGCCAGCAGCGCAGGAACCAAACAGAACACTGAAGCTTTCTTT
J: TRBJ2-2; length: 16; D: -; size: few; V: TRBV5-1; CDR3: CASSDPGGGEAGELFF; DNA: TGCGCCAGCAGCGACCCAGGAGGGGGCGAGGCCGGGGAGCTGTTTTTT
J: TRBJ2-6; length: 17; D: -; size: few; V: TRBV11-2; CDR3: CASSLESGHSGANVLTF; DNA: TGTGCCAGCAGCTTAGAGAGCGGGCACTCTGGGGCCAACGTCCTGACTTTC
J: TRBJ1-6; length: 15; D: -; size: once; V: TRBV27; CDR3: CASSPGAYYNSPLHF; DNA: TGTGCCAGCAGCCCTGGGGCGTACTATAATTCACCCCTCCACTTT
J: TRBJ1-1; length: 14; D: -; size: -; V: TRBV3-1/TRBV3-2; CDR3: CASSPRRGAGEAFF; DNA: TGTGCCAGCAGCCCACGCAGGGGAGCGGGTGAAGCTTTCTTT
J: TRBJ2-5; length: 15; D: -; size: -; V: TRBV10-1; CDR3: CASSEGAATQETQYF; DNA: TGCGCCAGCAGTGAAGGGGCCGCCACACAAGAGACCCAGTACTTC
J: TRBJ1-1; length: 12; D: -; size: -; V: TRBV14; CDR3: CASSRQFSEAFF; DNA: TGTGCCAGCAGCCGACAGTTCTCTGAAGCTTTCTTT
J: TRBJ1-3; length: 12; D: -; size: -; V: TRBV3-1/TRBV3-2; CDR3: CASSPSGNTIYF; DNA: TGTGCCAGCAGCCCCTCTGGAAACACCATATATTTT
J: TRBJ1-2; length: 15; D: TRBD1; size: few; V: TRBV7-3; CDR3: CASSETGAGAYGYTF; DNA: TGTGCCAGCAGCGAGACAGGGGCGGGGGCTTATGGCTACACCTTC